The 26 T cell receptor beta chains below were found in one sample sequenced in a study of blood T cell repertoires in COVID-19. This table comes from immunoSEQ multiplex PCR, and its TCRdb copy is limited to in-frame clones, with some not included. The sample gives roughly 70,000 clones, 65% to 85% of which show up once; around 4.1% is in the top ten. The sequencing input was peripheral blood. The receptors were gathered from an older woman with acute or convalescent COVID-19.

This clone was recorded only once. This chain connects TRBV20-1 to TRBJ1-4; unclear D gene. The germline V and J ends were trimmed by 6 bases and 8 bases, with 10 bases remaining between them. The CDR3 loop spans 11 amino acids. Germline assignment: CDR1 DFQATT and CDR2 SNEGSKA (reference sequence). The CDR3 is CSAALREKLFF. CDR3 in DNA: TGCAGTGCAGCCCTTCGGGAAAAACTGTTTTTT.

This sequence joins TRBV9 and TRBJ1-2; D is unresolved. Germline assignment: CDR1 SGDLS and CDR2 YYNGEE. This CDR3 spans 16 amino acids. Trimming took off 0 bases at V and 4 bases at J, with 16 bases between the two ends. CDR3: CASSVEPTQASYGYTF. The DNA for the CDR3 is TGTGCCAGCAGCGTAGAGCCTACTCAAGCAAGCTATGGCTACACCTTC.

The CDR3 coding sequence is TGCAGCGCTGGAGGGACAGGGGCGAACACTGAAGCTTTCTTT. This gives the protein CSAGGTGANTEAFF. The chain carries TRBV29-1 and TRBJ1-1; 10 positions match TRBD1. This CDR3 contains 14 residues. V gave up 7 bases and J gave up 1 base; unmatched junction bases: 6. Germline CDR1 is SQVTM and CDR2 is ANQGSEA. Variable domain in full (rest from reference TRBV29-1 and TRBJ1-1): SAVISQKPSRDICQRGTSLTIQCQVDSQVTMMFWYRQQPGQSLTLIATANQGSEATYESGFVIDKFPISRPNLTFSTLTVSNMSPEDSSIYLCSAGGTGANTEAFFGQGTRLTVV.

The genes are TRBV2 and TRBJ2-2; D is possibly TRBD2 (6 bases). Germline lookup yields CDR1 SNHLY and CDR2 FYNNEI. The CDR3 length is 13 residues. The V end was cut by 7 bases, the J end by 3 bases, with 9 bases between. Here the CDR3 reads CASKEGYTGELFF. The CDR3 coding sequence is TGTGCCAGCAAGGAGGGGTACACCGGGGAGCTGTTTTTT.

This clone has just a few counts. The chain links TRBV29-1 to TRBJ2-1; 10 bases fit TRBD2. There are 17 residues in the CDR3. Trimming at V came to 4 bases and at J to 1 base, leaving 10 bases not matched to a gene. The germline CDR1 and CDR2 sequences are SQVTM and ANQGSEA. CDR3 DNA sequence: TGCAGCGTTGTATGGCTAGCGGGAGAGGGGTCCTACAATGAGCAGTTCTTC. Translating it yields CSVVWLAGEGSYNEQFF.

This clone appeared a single time. The chain links TRBV29-1 to TRBJ1-4; no firm D call. The CDR3 loop spans 14 amino acids. Per the germline V gene, CDR1 is SQVTM and CDR2 is ANQGSEA. Trimming cost V 4 bases and J 0 bases, with 9 bases left between them. In DNA, the CDR3 is TGCAGCGTTGCGAGGGATGCAACTAATGAAAAACTGTTTTTT. This gives the protein CSVARDATNEKLFF.

In this sample, this clone turned up a few times. This chain links TRBV3-1 (or the pseudogene TRBV3-2) with TRBJ2-7, with D tentatively TRBD1 (6 bases). This CDR3 region has 14 residues. Germline values: CDR1 LGHDT, CDR2 YNNKEL (reference sequence). Trimming shortened V by 4 bases and J by 4 bases, and 14 bases separated the two germline ends. CDR3 DNA sequence: TGTGCCAGCAGCCGAGAGGGACAAGGGTACGAGCAGTACTTC. Translated, it gives CASSREGQGYEQYF.

The J gene is TRBJ1-3, the V gene TRBV29-1; D ambiguous. CDR1 and CDR2 (germline): SQVTM, ANQGSEA. The CDR3 extends over 13 amino acids. V was pared by 7 bases and J by 4 bases, with 14 bases between. The CDR3 DNA is TGCAGCGGGCGGGGATCGGGGGGAAACACCATATATTTT. This gives the protein CSGRGSGGNTIYF.

The chain combines TRBV18 with TRBJ1-6, with D possibly TRBD1 on 5 matching bases. V lost 9 bases and J lost 1, with 25 bases in between. The CDR3 consists of 19 residues. Germline values: CDR1 KGHSH, CDR2 LQKENI. In DNA, the CDR3 is TGTGCCAGTCCCAGGCTAGGGACTCCCTTTGGGTCCTATAATTCACCCCTCCACTTT. It encodes CASPRLGTPFGSYNSPLHF.

The chain links TRBV7-9 to TRBJ2-1, with 15 bases matching TRBD2. Trimming took 8 bases from V and 7 from J; bases not matched to a gene: 0. Germline-derived CDR1 and CDR2 are SEHNR and FQNEAQ (reference sequence). This CDR3 region has 13 residues. The CDR3, as DNA: TGTGCCAGCGGACTAGCGGGGGGGAATGAGCAGTTCTTC. Amino acid sequence: CASGLAGGNEQFF.

The chain couples TRBV19 to TRBJ1-5; 7 nucleotides align to TRBD1. Germline trimming cut 7 bases from V and 0 bases from J; bases unmatched to any gene: 9. The CDR3 is made up of 16 amino acids. Germline V CDR1 and CDR2: LNHDA, SQIVND (reference sequence). CDR3 nucleotide sequence: TGTGCCAGTATTGACAGGGCACAGGATAGCAATCAGCCCCAGCATTTT. Encoded protein: CASIDRAQDSNQPQHF.

The gene calls are TRBV19 and TRBJ1-2; D remains ambiguous. CDR1 is LNHDA and CDR2 is SQIVND in the germline V gene (reference sequence). V was trimmed by 5 bases and J by 2 bases, leaving 6 bases between them. The CDR3 spans 12 residues. The CDR3 loop is CASSSQNYGYTF. The CDR3 DNA follows: TGTGCCAGTAGTTCCCAGAACTATGGCTACACCTTC.

The V and J genes are TRBV7-8 and TRBJ1-5, with D possibly matching TRBD1 (5 bases). The CDR3 contains 14 residues. Trimming cost V 1 base and J 9 bases, with 13 bases left between them. Germline CDR1 is SGHVS and CDR2 is FQNEAQ. CDR3 region: CASSLGRAGGPQHF. The CDR3 region has the DNA TGTGCCAGCAGCTTAGGCAGGGCTGGTGGGCCCCAGCATTTT.

The J gene is TRBJ2-7, the V gene TRBV28; 8 bases line up with TRBD1. The V and J ends lost 2 bases and 1 base, in that order; junction bases with no gene match: 7. CDR1 MDHEN and CDR2 SYDVKM come from the germline V gene. The length of the CDR3 is 16 residues. In nucleotides, the CDR3 is TGTGCCAGCAGTTTACACGGGACAGGTACTTCCTACGAGCAGTACTTC. Amino acid sequence: CASSLHGTGTSYEQYF.

The chain recombines TRBV5-4 with TRBJ2-1; no reliable D call. Germline CDR1 is SGHNT and CDR2 is YYREEE (reference sequence). The CDR3 has 11 residues. CDR3 loop: CGYNSYNEQFF. CDR3 in DNA: TGTGGTTACAACTCCTACAATGAGCAGTTCTTC.

The table lists this clone with a few counts. V is TRBV11-2 and J is TRBJ2-1, with 7 nucleotides matching TRBD2. With V trimmed by 5 bases and J by 1 base, 8 bases remained unmatched. The CDR3 loop spans 16 amino acids. Germline-derived CDR1 and CDR2 are SGHAT and FQNNGV. CDR3 in amino acids: CASSLHLAGSYNEQFF. CDR3 nucleotide sequence: TGTGCCAGCAGCCTCCATTTAGCGGGTTCCTACAATGAGCAGTTCTTC.

This sequence joins TRBV18 and TRBJ1-1; TRBD1 matches 7 bases. Per germline, CDR1 KGHSH and CDR2 LQKENI. V lost 3 bases to trimming and J lost 4 bases; unmatched junction nucleotides: 5. The CDR3 consists of 14 residues. The CDR3 DNA reads as TGTGCCAGCTCACCGGTGGGACAGTCCACTGAAGCTTTCTTT. Encoded protein: CASSPVGQSTEAFF.

This chain connects TRBV28 to TRBJ1-1, with TRBD1 matching over 7 bases. J gave up 1 base and V 7 bases, and 12 bases lay outside the gene matches. The CDR3 loop spans 16 amino acids. Germline V gene sequence: CDR1 MDHEN, CDR2 SYDVKM. The CDR3 here is CASTVHSGQANTEAFF. The DNA of the CDR3 is TGTGCCAGCACCGTTCACTCCGGACAGGCGAACACTGAAGCTTTCTTT.

The rearrangement links TRBV5-5 to TRBJ2-7; a weak D match, TRBD1 (5 bases). This CDR3 comprises 13 residues. V was cut by 4 bases and J by 5 bases, with 13 bases left in between. Germline CDR1 SGHKS, CDR2 YYEKEE (reference sequence). CDR3 protein: CASSIQGVDEQYF. CDR3 bases: TGTGCCAGCAGCATCCAGGGTGTCGACGAGCAGTACTTC.

The chain couples TRBV7-9 to TRBJ2-7, with D perhaps TRBD1 (5 bases). The CDR3 runs to 13 residues. Germline CDR1 SEHNR, CDR2 FQNEAQ (reference sequence). Trimming stripped 1 base from V and 2 bases from J, with 6 bases between. In DNA form, the CDR3 reads TGTGCCAGCAGCTTAGAGACAGCCTACGAGCAGTACTTC. Translation: CASSLETAYEQYF.

A note on this clone: The sample holds other DNA sequences that translate to the same CDR3. The chain couples TRBV2 to TRBJ1-2; TRBD1 agrees at 10 bases. The CDR3 has 14 amino acids. The V gene's germline CDR1 is SNHLY and CDR2 FYNNEI. The V gene end was trimmed by 7 bases and the J gene end by 5 bases; junction bases not matched to a gene: 7. The CDR3 nucleotides read TGTGCCAGCATTAGGGACAGGGGATTATATGGCTACACCTTC. This sequence encodes CASIRDRGLYGYTF. Supplemented by reference TRBV2 and TRBJ1-2, the full variable domain reads EPEVTQTPSHQVTQMGQEVILRCVPISNHLYFYWYRQILGQKVEFLVSFYNNEISEKSEIFDDQFSVERPDGSNFTLKIRSTKLEDSAMYFCASIRDRGLYGYTFGSGTRLTVV.

The chain recombines TRBV7-8 with TRBJ2-1; D gene uncertain. Germline V CDR1 and CDR2: SGHVS, FQNEAQ. V dropped 1 base and J dropped 10 bases, with 11 bases sitting between them. The CDR3 consists of 13 residues. CDR3 nucleotides: TGTGCCAGCAGCTTAGGAGGCTTTGGGGAGCAGTTCTTC. This sequence encodes CASSLGGFGEQFF.

The chain employs TRBV12-3 or TRBV12-4 and TRBJ2-1; no clear D gene. This CDR3 region has 11 residues. Between the trimmed V and J ends, which lost 7 bases and 10 bases, there was a span of 11 bases. CDR3 in amino acids: CASTSVREQFF. CDR3 DNA sequence: TGTGCCAGCACCTCCGTGCGGGAGCAGTTCTTC.

The rearrangement joins TRBV9 to TRBJ1-4, with D possibly matching TRBD1 (6 bases). Germline V gene lookup returns CDR1 SGDLS and CDR2 YYNGEE. The germline V and J ends were trimmed by 0 bases and 8 bases, with 14 bases remaining between them. CDR3 size: 15 residues. CDR3 sequence (DNA): TGTGCCAGCAGCGTAGGGGAACAGGGAGGGGAAAAACTGTTTTTT. Protein: CASSVGEQGGEKLFF.

Here the CDR3 DNA reads TGCGCCTCAGCCCGGGACAGGCCGTCCTCTGGAAACACCATATATTTT. Its protein product is CASARDRPSSGNTIYF. This chain connects TRBV5-1 to TRBJ1-3; the match to TRBD1 covers 8 bases. This CDR3 region has 16 residues. Germline V gene data show CDR1 as SGHRS and CDR2 as YFSETQ. V was pared by 10 bases and J by 0 bases, with 12 bases of the junction left unmatched.

The CDR3 here is CASIPGQGSTARATNEKLFF. As DNA, the CDR3 is TGTGCCAGTATCCCCGGACAGGGAAGTACTGCAAGGGCAACTAATGAAAAACTGTTTTTT. V is TRBV19 and J is TRBJ1-4; 8 nucleotides line up with TRBD1. V lost 7 bases to trimming and J lost 0 bases; unmatched junction nucleotides: 19. The CDR3 sequence is 20 residues long. The germline V gene encodes CDR1 LNHDA and CDR2 SQIVND (reference sequence).